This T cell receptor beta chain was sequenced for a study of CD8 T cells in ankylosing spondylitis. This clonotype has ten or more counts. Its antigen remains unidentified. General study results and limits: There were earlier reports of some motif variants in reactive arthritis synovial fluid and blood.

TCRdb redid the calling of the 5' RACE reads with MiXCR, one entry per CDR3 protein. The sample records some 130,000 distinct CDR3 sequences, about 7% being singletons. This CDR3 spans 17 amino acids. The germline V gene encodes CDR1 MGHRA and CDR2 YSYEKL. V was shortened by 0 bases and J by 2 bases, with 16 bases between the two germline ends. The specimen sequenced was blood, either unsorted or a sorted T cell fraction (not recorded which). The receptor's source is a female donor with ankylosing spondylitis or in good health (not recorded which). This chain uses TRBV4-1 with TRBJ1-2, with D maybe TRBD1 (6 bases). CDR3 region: CASSQEGWTALNYGYTF. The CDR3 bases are TGCGCCAGCAGCCAAGAAGGGTGGACAGCACTAAACTATGGCTACACCTTC.